The next 5 T cell receptor beta chains were all read from a single sample in a study of T-cell memory formation after mild COVID-19. MiXCR was run by TCRdb on the 5' RACE reads, yielding one entry per CDR3 protein. The sample consists of some 50,000 distinct CDR3 sequences, approximately 12% of them appearing once. Sequenced: PBMCs or a T cell subset sorted from them (not recorded which). The receptors originated from a man between 18 and 35 years old who had mild COVID-19 (a few samples of this study predate the infection). Cell type and time point are not known.

V gene TRBV7-2 combines with J gene TRBJ2-7, with 8 bases that match TRBD2. CDR1 is SGHTA and CDR2 is FQGNSA in the germline V gene. The length of the CDR3 is 17 residues. V trimming: 4 bases; J trimming: 3 bases; junction bases outside the gene matches: 14. This CDR3 reads CASSSTRGAGMGYEQYF. The CDR3 DNA sequence: TGTGCCAGCAGCTCCACGCGGGGGGCCGGTATGGGCTACGAGCAGTACTTC.

The CDR3 DNA follows: TGTGCCAGTTCCGGGACAGGGAACAATGAGCAGTTCTTC. This translates into CASSGTGNNEQFF. The chain couples TRBV19 to TRBJ2-1, with 9 bases lining up with TRBD1. The CDR3 extends over 13 amino acids. V was pared by 8 bases and J by 5 bases, with 4 bases of the junction left unmatched. Germline V CDR1 and CDR2: LNHDA, SQIVND (reference sequence).

This clonotype has just a few counts. This sequence joins TRBV5-1 and TRBJ1-1; a possible D gene is TRBD1 (5 bases). The CDR3 loop spans 14 amino acids. Trimming removed 1 base from V and 4 bases from J, with 11 bases in between. CDR1 SGHRS and CDR2 YFSETQ come from the germline V gene. Here the CDR3 DNA reads TGCGCCAGCAGCTTGTGGGCAGGGCCCACTGAAGCTTTCTTT. This codes for CASSLWAGPTEAFF.

This clonotype appeared a few times. The chain recombines TRBV6-2 or TRBV6-3 with TRBJ1-3; a weak D match, TRBD1 (5 bases). This CDR3 has 13 residues. The germline gives CDR1 MNHEY, CDR2 SVGEGT. Trimming shortened V by 4 bases and J by 2 bases, and 6 bases separated the two germline ends. The CDR3 DNA follows: TGTGCCAGCAGTTCGGGGGCTGGAAACACCATATATTTT. This encodes CASSSGAGNTIYF.

The chain carries TRBV6-5 and TRBJ1-5, with D perhaps matching TRBD1 (6 bases). Looked up from germline, CDR1 is MNHEY and CDR2 is SVGAGI. The CDR3 is made up of 13 amino acids. V dropped 2 bases and J dropped 10 bases, with 12 bases sitting between them. The CDR3 nucleotides are TGTGCCAGCAGTTACGGGGGGCGGCGACCCCAGCATTTT. This codes for CASSYGGRRPQHF.